The 7 T cell receptor beta chains listed next were all sequenced from one sample in a study of T-cell reconstitution after alpha-beta-depleted transplantation in children. TCRbeta library preparation incorporated unique molecular identifiers. TCRdb analysed the PCR reads with MiXCR anew, one entry per CDR3 protein. The sample consists of about 610,000 distinct CDR3 sequences, 25% to 30% of them appearing once. The sample consisted of PBMCs, taken before TCRalphabeta/CD19-depleted stem cell transplant. Receptor source: a boy under two years old with Wiskott-Aldrich syndrome, due to receive a stem cell transplant.

This clonotype was detected a few times. The chain couples TRBV24-1 to TRBJ2-1; TRBD2 is a possible D gene (6 bases). The CDR3 sequence is 14 residues long. The germline V and J ends were trimmed by 7 bases and 3 bases, with 12 bases remaining between them. Germline V gene lookup returns CDR1 KGHDR and CDR2 SFDVKD. CDR3 coding DNA: TGTGCCACCAGCTGGGCCGGGAGCTACAATGAGCAGTTCTTC. The encoded protein is CATSWAGSYNEQFF.

This chain connects TRBV4-1 to TRBJ2-2, with D possibly being TRBD2 (5 bases). V was trimmed by 1 base and J by 4 bases, leaving 13 bases between them. This CDR3 contains 16 residues. The germline V gene has CDR1 MGHRA and CDR2 YSYEKL. The CDR3 is CASSQVRLQSTGELFF. In DNA, the CDR3 is TGCGCCAGCAGCCAAGTACGACTACAATCCACCGGGGAGCTGTTTTTT.

This clonotype was seen only a few times. This rearrangement joins TRBV27 to TRBJ2-2; no definite D call. CDR1 is MNHEY and CDR2 is SMNVEV in the germline V gene (reference sequence). The CDR3 is 13 amino acids. V lost 9 bases and J lost 2, with 10 bases in between. CDR3 DNA: TGTGCCAGTCAACGGGCAAACACCGGGGAGCTGTTTTTT. Its translation is CASQRANTGELFF.

The CDR3 DNA follows: TGCAGCGTTGTCCGGGACAGGGACAACGAGCAGTACTTC. It codes for CSVVRDRDNEQYF. The rearrangement joins TRBV29-1 to TRBJ2-7; 9 nucleotides line up with TRBD1. CDR3 size: 13 residues. The trim removed 4 bases at V and 5 bases at J, leaving 6 bases unmatched. CDR1 is SQVTM and CDR2 is ANQGSEA in the germline V gene.

This clonotype was seen just once. A much larger clonotype is one base distant, so this may be a read error. The rearrangement uses TRBV5-1 and TRBJ2-3; 12 bases agree with TRBD2. CDR3 length: 16 residues. Germline V CDR1 and CDR2: SGHRS, YFSETQ. Here the CDR3 reads CASSLLAGGSTDTHYF. DNA for the CDR3: TGCGCCAGCAGCTTACTAGCGGGAGGAAGCACAGATACGCACTATTTT. Together with reference TRBV5-1 and TRBJ2-3, the CDR3 gives the full variable domain: KAGVTQTPRYLIKTRGQQVTLSCSPISGHRSVSWYQQTPGQGLQFLFEYFSETQRNKGNFPGRFSGRQFSNSRSEMNVSTLELGDSALYLCASSLLAGGSTDTHYFGPGTRLTVL.

This sequence joins TRBV5-1 and TRBJ2-3, with 13 bases that match TRBD2. CDR1 SGHRS and CDR2 YFSETQ come from the germline V gene. With V trimmed by 0 bases and J by 2 bases, 12 bases remained unmatched. The CDR3 extends over 20 amino acids. The CDR3 reads CASSLVSGTSGAEYTDTQYF. The CDR3 region has the DNA TGCGCCAGCAGCTTGGTTTCCGGGACTAGCGGGGCGGAGTACACAGATACGCAGTATTTT. The full variable domain, its missing parts supplied by reference TRBV5-1 and TRBJ2-3, is KAGVTQTPRYLIKTRGQQVTLSCSPISGHRSVSWYQQTPGQGLQFLFEYFSETQRNKGNFPGRFSGRQFSNSRSEMNVSTLELGDSALYLCASSLVSGTSGAEYTDTQYFGPGTRLTVL.

In regard to this clonotype: A read error may produce the germline difference seen at one junction end. J is TRBJ1-5 and V is TRBV27; D unresolved. The CDR3 consists of 14 residues. CDR1 and CDR2 (germline): MNHEY, SMNVEV (reference sequence). CDR3 region: CASILLYSNQPQHF. The DNA of the CDR3 is TGTGCCAGCATTTTATTATATAGCAATCAGCCCCAGCATTTT.